The 3 T cell receptor beta chains listed next were all sequenced from one sample in a study of shared clonotypes between healthy human individuals. TCRdb keeps only in-frame clones here, not all; method: immunoSEQ multiplex PCR. The table includes more than 550,000 clones, approximately 77% detected once. Material: memory CD4+ T cells sorted from blood. Subset meaning: CD45RA-negative fraction. The receptors here all came from a woman in her 30s in good health.

The chain is built from TRBV11-3 and TRBJ1-1; no reliable D call. Germline loops: CDR1 SGHNT, CDR2 YENEEA. There are 15 residues in the CDR3. V was cut by 0 bases and J by 2 bases, with 10 bases left in between. CDR3: CASSLDPGVNTEAFF. The CDR3 DNA reads TGTGCCAGCAGCTTAGACCCCGGCGTTAACACTGAAGCTTTCTTT.

The V gene is TRBV27, the J gene TRBJ2-7, with TRBD2 identical over 7 bases. Germline CDR1 and CDR2: MNHEY and SMNVEV (reference sequence). V was pared by 3 bases and J by 3 bases, with 5 bases of the junction left unmatched. The CDR3 is 14 residues long. The CDR3 coding sequence is TGTGCCAGCAGTTTCCTCGGGAGGATCTACGAGCAGTACTTC. Encoded protein: CASSFLGRIYEQYF.

The gene calls are TRBV18 and TRBJ1-1, with D unresolved. The CDR3 consists of 15 residues. CDR1 is KGHSH, CDR2 LQKENI, per germline. Trimming cost V 2 bases and J 0 bases, with 10 bases left between them. CDR3 protein: CASSPGEAMNTEAFF. CDR3 coding DNA: TGTGCCAGCTCACCAGGGGAGGCCATGAACACTGAAGCTTTCTTT.